The 27 T cell receptor beta chains in this list originate from one sample, sequenced in a study of shared clonotypes between healthy human individuals. Naive CD8 isolation took CD45RO-negative cells positively selected for CCR7 and excluded terminally differentiated effector memory CD45RA+ cells. TCRdb's table, derived via immunoSEQ multiplex PCR, lists solely in-frame clones and lacks some. Here the sample spans about 2.2 million clones, around 93% being singletons. The sequenced sample was naive CD8+ T cells from PBMCs. Receptors originate from a young man in good health. Some clones in this sample may be carry-over from other donors' samples.

A single count supports this clone. CDR3 residues: CASSQEPGLAGEGLADTQYF. The DNA for the CDR3 is TGCGCCAGCAGCCAAGAACCGGGACTAGCGGGAGAGGGGCTCGCAGATACGCAGTATTTT. This rearrangement joins TRBV4-3 to TRBJ2-3, with 14 bases that match TRBD2. Germline V gene data show CDR1 as LGHNA and CDR2 as YSLEER. V was pared by 0 bases and J by 4 bases, with 12 bases of the junction left unmatched. The CDR3 is 20 residues long.

The chain recombines TRBV4-3 with TRBJ2-1; possibly TRBD1 or TRBD2 for D (7 bases each). Germline assignment: CDR1 LGHNA and CDR2 YSLEER. The CDR3 is made up of 14 amino acids. The V and J ends lost 0 bases and 6 bases respectively, with 9 bases between them. The CDR3 region is CASSQDRGGNEQFF. CDR3 sequence (DNA): TGCGCCAGCAGCCAAGACAGGGGGGGCAATGAGCAGTTCTTC.

CDR3 sequence: CASSDGLKDTQYF. Here the CDR3 DNA reads TGTGCCAGTAGTGATGGACTGAAAGATACGCAGTATTTT. J is TRBJ2-3 and V is TRBV19; TRBD2 might be the D (5 bases). Trimming cost V 5 bases and J 5 bases, with 11 bases left between them. Germline lookup yields CDR1 LNHDA and CDR2 SQIVND (reference sequence). The CDR3 loop spans 13 amino acids.

Only one count was recorded for this clone. The CDR3 region is CASSPGGVIYEQYF. The CDR3, as DNA: TGTGCCAGCAGCCCCGGTGGGGTAATCTACGAGCAGTACTTC. The J gene is TRBJ2-7, the V gene TRBV7-3; D is undetermined. This CDR3 contains 14 residues. The V end was cut by 5 bases, the J end by 3 bases, with 14 bases between. Germline CDR1 is SGHTA and CDR2 is FQGTGA.

V usage is TRBV14 and J usage is TRBJ2-7; D remains unclear. V lost 1 base, J lost 3 bases, and 19 bases lay in between. This CDR3 is built from 17 residues. From germline, CDR1 is SGHDN and CDR2 FVKESK. The CDR3 DNA sequence: TGTGCCAGCAGCCAAGTTACTCGTCCGACCCCTCTCTACGAGCAGTACTTC. This sequence encodes CASSQVTRPTPLYEQYF.

This clone was counted a single time. The V and J genes are TRBV11-2 and TRBJ2-1, with TRBD2 matching over 7 bases. CDR1 and CDR2 (germline): SGHAT, FQNNGV. V shed 2 bases, J shed 5 bases, and the junction held 18 bases outside the gene matches. The CDR3 covers 19 residues. DNA of the CDR3: TGTGCCAGCAGCTTACGGCGGGAGAGCTTCGCGCGCCTCAACAATGAGCAGTTCTTC. The encoded protein is CASSLRRESFARLNNEQFF.

This clone has only one observation. The rearrangement uses TRBV7-8 and TRBJ2-3; 8 bases are a match to TRBD2. The V gene end was trimmed by 1 base and the J gene end by 3 bases; junction bases not matched to a gene: 6. The CDR3 is 16 residues long. CDR1 and CDR2 from the germline V gene are SGHVS and FQNEAQ. CDR3 sequence reads: CASSLVSAGVTDTQYF. The CDR3 DNA reads TGTGCCAGCAGCTTAGTGTCAGCGGGAGTTACAGATACGCAGTATTTT.

The chain carries TRBV5-4 and TRBJ2-7; 9 positions match TRBD2. Germline lookup yields CDR1 SGHNT and CDR2 YYREEE (reference sequence). V shed 1 base and J 6 bases; nucleotides not matched to a gene: 5. The CDR3 contains 14 residues. The CDR3 protein is CASSLTGLASEQYF. The CDR3 DNA is TGTGCCAGCAGCTTGACCGGACTAGCGTCCGAGCAGTACTTC.

The chain carries TRBV5-1 and TRBJ2-6, with D perhaps matching TRBD1 or TRBD2 (6 bases each). Per germline, CDR1 SGHRS and CDR2 YFSETQ. CDR3 size: 19 residues. V was clipped by 3 bases and J by 0 bases, with 19 bases between them. Here the CDR3 DNA reads TGCGCCAGCAGCTCCACCCGTGGGGGGCCCAACTCTGGGGCCAACGTCCTGACTTTC. It is translated as CASSSTRGGPNSGANVLTF.

J is TRBJ2-1 and V is TRBV7-9; D gene ambiguous. V was cut by 7 bases and J by 3 bases, with 16 bases left in between. Germline-derived CDR1 and CDR2 are SEHNR and FQNEAQ (reference sequence). The CDR3 covers 15 residues. CDR3 protein: CASTYPLSSYNEQFF. The CDR3, as DNA: TGTGCCAGCACCTATCCCCTTTCAAGCTACAATGAGCAGTTCTTC. Complete variable domain (other parts from reference TRBV7-9 and TRBJ2-1): DTGVSQNPRHKITKRGQNVTFRCDPISEHNRLYWYRQTLGQGPEFLTYFQNEAQLEKSRLLSDRFSAERPKGSFSTLEIQRTEQGDSAMYLCASTYPLSSYNEQFFGPGTRLTVL.

The chain has TRBV6-1 and TRBJ1-2; 8 bases match TRBD1. CDR1 is MNHNS and CDR2 is SASEGT in the germline V gene. The length of the CDR3 is 14 residues. The J segment lost 0 bases and the V segment lost 4 bases, leaving 1 base of the junction unmatched. This CDR3 reads CASSADRANYGYTF. DNA for the CDR3: TGTGCCAGCAGTGCGGACAGGGCTAACTATGGCTACACCTTC.

The chain links TRBV19 to TRBJ1-1, with D possibly TRBD1 on 5 matching bases. Trimming stripped 5 bases from V and 2 bases from J, with 18 bases between. Germline CDR1 is LNHDA and CDR2 is SQIVND (reference sequence). This CDR3 has 16 amino acids. The CDR3 reads CASSWTPDGANTEAFF. The DNA for the CDR3 is TGTGCCAGTAGTTGGACCCCGGATGGGGCTAACACTGAAGCTTTCTTT.

This clone appeared once. The chain has TRBV15 and TRBJ2-7; 12 positions match TRBD2. Germline V gene lookup returns CDR1 LNHNV and CDR2 YYDKDF (reference sequence). V lost 3 bases, J lost 3 bases, and 21 bases stayed unmatched. The length of the CDR3 is 21 residues. CDR3 nucleotides: TGTGCCACCAGCAGGGAGGCGATGGGACTAGCGGGCCGTGGTTATAACTACGAGCAGTACTTC. Translated, it gives CATSREAMGLAGRGYNYEQYF. The full variable domain, with the rest looked up from reference TRBV15 and TRBJ2-7, is DAMVIQNPRYQVTQFGKPVTLSCSQTLNHNVMYWYQQKSSQAPKLLFHYYDKDFNNEADTPDNFQSRRPNTSFCFLDIRSPGLGDTAMYLCATSREAMGLAGRGYNYEQYFGPGTRLTVT.

The rearrangement joins TRBV5-1 to TRBJ2-7, with D perhaps matching TRBD1 (5 bases). The germline CDR1 and CDR2 sequences are SGHRS and YFSETQ. This CDR3 comprises 13 residues. The V end was cut by 0 bases, the J end by 4 bases, with 8 bases between. In nucleotides, the CDR3 is TGCGCCAGCAGCTTGGAGAACAGGTACGAGCAGTACTTC. Translating it yields CASSLENRYEQYF.

The chain couples TRBV6-1 to TRBJ2-7, with D unresolved. Germline CDR1 MNHNS, CDR2 SASEGT. CDR3 length: 13 residues. Trimming left V 4 bases short and J 2 bases short, with 9 bases between. CDR3 in DNA: TGTGCCAGCAGTGGGTCGGGTACCTACGAGCAGTACTTC. It is translated as CASSGSGTYEQYF.

To note about this clone: In the same sample, other DNA sequences code for this CDR3. V gene TRBV15 combines with J gene TRBJ2-3, with 8 bases aligning to TRBD2. J was trimmed by 0 bases and V by 2 bases; bases with no gene match: 1. Germline values: CDR1 LNHNV, CDR2 YYDKDF (reference sequence). The CDR3 has 15 amino acids. The CDR3 protein is CATSRTSGSTDTQYF. In DNA form, the CDR3 reads TGTGCCACCAGCAGAACTAGCGGCAGCACAGATACGCAGTATTTT.

V usage is TRBV7-8 and J usage is TRBJ2-3; D ambiguous. This CDR3 contains 13 residues. Germline assignment: CDR1 SGHVS and CDR2 FQNEAQ. Trimming shortened V by 1 base and J by 4 bases, and 6 bases separated the two germline ends. CDR3 sequence (DNA): TGTGCCAGCAGCTTAGAATCCCCAGATACGCAGTATTTT. This gives the protein CASSLESPDTQYF.

In nucleotides, the CDR3 is TGTGCCAGCAGCTTAGATCCAGTCTACAATGAGCAGTTCTTC. It yields the protein CASSLDPVYNEQFF. V usage is TRBV11-3 and J usage is TRBJ2-1; no reliable D call. CDR1 is SGHNT, CDR2 YENEEA, per germline. The CDR3 consists of 14 residues. Trimming took 0 bases from V and 3 from J, leaving 6 bases between them.

The genes are TRBV9 and TRBJ2-1, with 8 nucleotides matching TRBD2. V gave up 0 bases and J gave up 6 bases; unmatched junction bases: 8. This CDR3 has 16 amino acids. Germline V gene sequence: CDR1 SGDLS, CDR2 YYNGEE. The CDR3, as DNA: TGTGCCAGCAGCGTAGATTGGGCGGGAGGATCCAATGAGCAGTTCTTC. Its protein is CASSVDWAGGSNEQFF.

The chain is built from TRBV7-9 and TRBJ2-3; 9 bases fit TRBD2. Germline CDR1 SEHNR, CDR2 FQNEAQ (reference sequence). This CDR3 spans 16 amino acids. Trimming removed 4 bases from V and 4 bases from J; junction bases left unmatched: 9. CDR3 loop: CASSSRGAGGSDTQYF. DNA for the CDR3: TGTGCCAGCAGCTCACGGGGAGCGGGAGGATCAGATACGCAGTATTTT.

This clone was detected only once. The chain employs TRBV5-1 and TRBJ2-5, with TRBD2 identical over 12 bases. CDR1 and CDR2 (germline): SGHRS, YFSETQ. The CDR3 totals 16 residues. V dropped 5 bases and J dropped 2; count of bases not matched to a gene: 7. CDR3 bases: TGCGCCAGCAGTCACGGACTAGCGGGAAAGCAAGAGACCCAGTACTTC. It yields the protein CASSHGLAGKQETQYF. The full variable domain, with the rest looked up from reference TRBV5-1 and TRBJ2-5, is KAGVTQTPRYLIKTRGQQVTLSCSPISGHRSVSWYQQTPGQGLQFLFEYFSETQRNKGNFPGRFSGRQFSNSRSEMNVSTLELGDSALYLCASSHGLAGKQETQYFGPGTRLLVL.

V usage is TRBV7-9 and J usage is TRBJ2-1; 7 bases fit TRBD2. Looked up from germline, CDR1 is SEHNR and CDR2 is FQNEAQ (reference sequence). This CDR3 has 12 residues. With V trimmed by 8 bases and J by 3 bases, 1 base remained unmatched. CDR3 in amino acids: CASGTNYNEQFF. The CDR3 DNA follows: TGTGCCAGCGGGACTAACTACAATGAGCAGTTCTTC.

This chain connects TRBV27 to TRBJ1-1; 8 nucleotides match TRBD1. The CDR3 runs to 14 residues. The junction had 4 bases not matched to a gene; V was cut back by 6 bases and J by 1 base. Germline V lookup: CDR1 MNHEY, CDR2 SMNVEV (reference sequence). CDR3 region: CASRDRAGNTEAFF. The CDR3, as DNA: TGTGCCAGCAGGGACAGGGCTGGGAACACTGAAGCTTTCTTT.

The V call is TRBV7-9, the J call TRBJ2-3; 9 bases map to TRBD2. The CDR3 is 16 residues long. The junction had 11 bases not matched to a gene; V was cut back by 6 bases and J by 4 bases. The germline CDR1 and CDR2 sequences are SEHNR and FQNEAQ (reference sequence). This CDR3 is CASSKEDAGGPDTQYF. Here the CDR3 DNA reads TGTGCCAGCAGTAAGGAGGATGCGGGAGGGCCAGATACGCAGTATTTT.

About this clone itself: The sample contains more than one DNA sequence encoding this CDR3. V is TRBV9 and J is TRBJ2-5; 11 nucleotides align to TRBD2. There are 15 residues in the CDR3. Germline-derived CDR1 and CDR2 are SGDLS and YYNGEE. V shed 0 bases and J 2 bases; nucleotides not matched to a gene: 0. The DNA of the CDR3 is TGTGCCAGCAGCGTAGCTAGCGGGGGGCAAGAGACCCAGTACTTC. The encoded protein is CASSVASGGQETQYF.

The chain links TRBV2 to TRBJ1-2; D unresolved. Trimming took 4 bases from V and 5 from J, leaving 17 bases between them. CDR1 is SNHLY, CDR2 FYNNEI, per germline. This CDR3 comprises 15 residues. CDR3 amino acids: CASSAWGGEGYGYTF. CDR3 in DNA: TGTGCCAGCAGTGCTTGGGGAGGAGAGGGTTATGGCTACACCTTC. The complete variable domain, with remaining parts taken from reference TRBV2 and TRBJ1-2, reads EPEVTQTPSHQVTQMGQEVILRCVPISNHLYFYWYRQILGQKVEFLVSFYNNEISEKSEIFDDQFSVERPDGSNFTLKIRSTKLEDSAMYFCASSAWGGEGYGYTFGSGTRLTVV.

The chain couples TRBV10-3 to TRBJ2-2; D is possibly TRBD1 or TRBD2 (5 bases each). CDR1 and CDR2 from the germline V gene are ENHRY and SYGVKD. The CDR3 is 14 amino acids. The germline V and J ends were trimmed by 2 bases and 6 bases, with 10 bases remaining between them. The CDR3 protein is CAISEGGGAGELFF. The CDR3 nucleotides are TGTGCCATCAGTGAGGGTGGGGGTGCCGGGGAGCTGTTTTTT.